This note documents a single T cell receptor (beta chain) sequence. This entry comes from a study of molecular identifiers for immune sequencing clone quantification. TCRdb independently ran MiXCR on the PCR reads; one entry per CDR3 protein. Of about 640,000 distinct CDR3 sequences in the sample, about 20% were seen once. The CDR3 runs 13 residues. The germline V gene has CDR1 SGDLS and CDR2 YYNGEE. V was trimmed by 3 bases and J by 6 bases, leaving 10 bases between them. The sequenced sample was naive CD8+ T cells from blood, with Jurkat cell RNA spiked in. Subset described: FACS-sorted CD8+CD4-CCR7+CD45RA+ naive T cells. This receptor was taken from a human donor in good health. Some libraries in this study had Jurkat cell RNA spiked in. V gene TRBV9 combines with J gene TRBJ2-1; D is undetermined. CDR3 in DNA: TGTGCCAGCAGCGGATCCCACCTCAATGAGCAGTTCTTC. Protein product: CASSGSHLNEQFF.